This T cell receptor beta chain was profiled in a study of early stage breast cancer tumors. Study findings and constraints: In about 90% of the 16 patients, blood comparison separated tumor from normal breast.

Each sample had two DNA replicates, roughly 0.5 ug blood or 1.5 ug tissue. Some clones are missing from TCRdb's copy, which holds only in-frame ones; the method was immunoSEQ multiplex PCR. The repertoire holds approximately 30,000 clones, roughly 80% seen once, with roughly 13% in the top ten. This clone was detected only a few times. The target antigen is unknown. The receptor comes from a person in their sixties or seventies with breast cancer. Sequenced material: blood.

DNA for the CDR3: TGCGCCAGCAGTGAGAGGGTGGCGGGAGAGACCCAGTACTTC. Its protein is CASSERVAGETQYF. V gene TRBV10-1 combines with J gene TRBJ2-5, with D perhaps TRBD2 (5 bases). V lost 2 bases and J 4 bases, leaving 11 bases between the germline ends. Germline values: CDR1 WNHNN, CDR2 SYGVQD (reference sequence). CDR3 length equals 14 residues.